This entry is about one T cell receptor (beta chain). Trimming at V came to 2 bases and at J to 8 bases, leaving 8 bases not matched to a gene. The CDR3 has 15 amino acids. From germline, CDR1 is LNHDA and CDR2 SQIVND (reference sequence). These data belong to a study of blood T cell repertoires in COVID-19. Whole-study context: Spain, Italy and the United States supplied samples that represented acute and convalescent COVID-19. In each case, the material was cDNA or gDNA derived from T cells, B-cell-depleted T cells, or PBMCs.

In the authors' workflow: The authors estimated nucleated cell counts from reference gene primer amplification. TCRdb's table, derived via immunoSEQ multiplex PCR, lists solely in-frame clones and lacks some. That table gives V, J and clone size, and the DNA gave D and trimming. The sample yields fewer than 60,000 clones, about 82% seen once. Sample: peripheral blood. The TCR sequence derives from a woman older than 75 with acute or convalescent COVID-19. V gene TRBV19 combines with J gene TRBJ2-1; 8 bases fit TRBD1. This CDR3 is CASSISGGIGDEQFF. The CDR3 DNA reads TGTGCCAGTAGTATATCAGGGGGCATCGGCGATGAGCAGTTCTTC.